A selection of T cell receptor beta chains follows, all from one sample in a study of T cell repertoires in cytomegalovirus infection. TCRdb independently ran MiXCR on the reads; one entry per CDR3 protein. The repertoire consists of around 570,000 distinct CDR3 sequences, with almost 40% occurring once and the leading ten covering around 46%. These receptors lack a known antigen. The material sequenced was cultured PBMCs, taken from culture after CMV antigen stimulation. The receptors here all came from a human donor in good health (CMV status not recorded). Some clones in this sample may be carry-over from other donors' samples. Both conserved end residues are part of each CDR3. The order of the fields is D gene, V gene, J gene, clone size, CDR3 DNA, CDR3 protein. D genes are given only for firm matches. Clone size is shown for a subset of rows, as once, few, many or a class of expanded clone.

TRBD2	TRBV20-1	TRBJ2-5	once	TGCAGTGCCCCGACTAGCGCTGGGGGAGAGACCCAGTACTTC	CSAPTSAGGETQYF
.	TRBV2	TRBJ1-1	few	TGTGCCAGCAGTGAAGAAGCCATGAACACTGAAGCTTTCTTT	CASSEEAMNTEAFF
.	TRBV19	TRBJ1-5	.	TGTGCCAGCTGGGGGATCGGCAATCAGCCCCAGCATTTT	CASWGIGNQPQHF
.	TRBV6-8	TRBJ2-1	.	TGTGCCAGCAGTTGGGGCTACTCGAGCTCCTACAATGAGCAGTTCTTC	CASSWGYSSSYNEQFF
TRBD2	TRBV20-1	TRBJ2-3	.	TGCAGTGCTAGAGATCTGCGGGGACTAGCCACAGATACGCAGTATTTT	CSARDLRGLATDTQYF
.	TRBV7-9	TRBJ1-5	few	TGTGCCAGCAGCTATTGGGGCTCCAAAGGGGGACAGCCCCAGCATTTT	CASSYWGSKGGQPQHF
.	TRBV7-9	TRBJ2-6	few	TGTGCCAGCAGCGGCCCTGGACGCTCTGGGGCCAACGTCCTGACTTTC	CASSGPGRSGANVLTF
.	TRBV27	TRBJ1-5	.	TGTGCCAGCAGGGGAACAGCTATAGGATCCAATCAGCCCCAGCATTTT	CASRGTAIGSNQPQHF
TRBD2	TRBV7-2	TRBJ2-1	few	TGTGCCAGCAGCTTAGGGGGGACTAACTCCTACAATGAGCAGTTCTTC	CASSLGGTNSYNEQFF
.	TRBV15	TRBJ2-5	.	TGTGCCACCAGCAGAGATACTAGGCGGAGTCAAGAGACCCAGTACTTC	CATSRDTRRSQETQYF
TRBD1	TRBV6-1	TRBJ1-2	few	TGTGCCAGCAGTGGCGACAGGGGAAGCTATGGCTACACCTTC	CASSGDRGSYGYTF
TRBD2	TRBV28	TRBJ2-1	.	TGTGCCAGCAGTCCTGAAGGGGAGGGACTAAGCAATGAGCAGTTCTTC	CASSPEGEGLSNEQFF
.	TRBV19	TRBJ1-5	.	TGTGCCAGTAGTATGGGACTCTATGGAGGCAATCAGCCCCAGCATTTT	CASSMGLYGGNQPQHF
.	TRBV20-1	TRBJ2-5	few	TGCAGTGCTAACCCCGGGGGCCAAGAGACCCAGTACTTC	CSANPGGQETQYF
.	TRBV27	TRBJ2-1	.	TGTGCCAGCAGTCCGACCCTGGGCAGGGAGCAGTTCTTC	CASSPTLGREQFF
.	TRBV11-2	TRBJ2-5	.	TGTGCCAGCAGCTCCATGATATCGGTCGGGGAGACCCAGTACTTC	CASSSMISVGETQYF